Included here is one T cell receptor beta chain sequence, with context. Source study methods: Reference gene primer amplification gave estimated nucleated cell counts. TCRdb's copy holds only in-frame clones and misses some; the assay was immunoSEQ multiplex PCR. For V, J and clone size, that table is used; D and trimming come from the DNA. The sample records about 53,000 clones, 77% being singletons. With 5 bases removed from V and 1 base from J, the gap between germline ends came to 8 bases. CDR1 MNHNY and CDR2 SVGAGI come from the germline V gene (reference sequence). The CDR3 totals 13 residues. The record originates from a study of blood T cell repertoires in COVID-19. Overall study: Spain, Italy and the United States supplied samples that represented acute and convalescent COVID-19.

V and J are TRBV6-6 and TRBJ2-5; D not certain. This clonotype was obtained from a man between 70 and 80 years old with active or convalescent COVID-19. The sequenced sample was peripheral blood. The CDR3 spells CASSTEFQETQYF. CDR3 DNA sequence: TGTGCCAGCAGTACAGAATTCCAAGAGACCCAGTACTTC.